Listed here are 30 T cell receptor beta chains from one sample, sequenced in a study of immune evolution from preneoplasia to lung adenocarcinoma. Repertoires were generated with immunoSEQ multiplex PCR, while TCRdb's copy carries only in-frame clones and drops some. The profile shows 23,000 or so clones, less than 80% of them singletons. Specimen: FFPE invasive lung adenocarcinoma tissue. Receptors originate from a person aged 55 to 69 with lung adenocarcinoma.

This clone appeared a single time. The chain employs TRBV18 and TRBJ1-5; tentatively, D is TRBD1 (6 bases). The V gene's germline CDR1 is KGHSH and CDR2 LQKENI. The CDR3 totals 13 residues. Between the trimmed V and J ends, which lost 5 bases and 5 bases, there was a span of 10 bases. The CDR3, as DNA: TGTGCCAGCTCATCTTACAGGGATCAGCCCCAGCATTTT. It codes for CASSSYRDQPQHF. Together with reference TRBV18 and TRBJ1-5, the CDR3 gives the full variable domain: NAGVMQNPRHLVRRRGQEARLRCSPMKGHSHVYWYRQLPEEGLKFMVYLQKENIIDESGMPKERFSAEFPKEGPSILRIQQVVRGDSAAYFCASSSYRDQPQHFGDGTRLSIL.

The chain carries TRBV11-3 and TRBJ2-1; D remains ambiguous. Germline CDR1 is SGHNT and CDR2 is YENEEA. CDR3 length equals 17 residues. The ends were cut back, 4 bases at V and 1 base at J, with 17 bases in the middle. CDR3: CASSSPSGLSSYNEQFF. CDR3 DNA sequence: TGTGCCAGCAGCTCCCCATCGGGCTTATCTTCCTACAATGAGCAGTTCTTC.

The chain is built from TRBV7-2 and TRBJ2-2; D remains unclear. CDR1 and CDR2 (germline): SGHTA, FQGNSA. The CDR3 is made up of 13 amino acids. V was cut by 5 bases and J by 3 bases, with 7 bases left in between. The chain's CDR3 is CASSQYDTGELFF. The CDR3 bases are TGTGCCAGCAGCCAATACGACACCGGGGAGCTGTTTTTT.

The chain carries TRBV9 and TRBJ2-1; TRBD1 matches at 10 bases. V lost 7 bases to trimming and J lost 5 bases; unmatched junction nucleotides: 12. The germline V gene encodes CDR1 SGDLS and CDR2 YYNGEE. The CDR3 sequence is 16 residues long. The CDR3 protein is CASYPGGTGANNEQFF. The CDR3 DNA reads TGTGCCAGCTACCCCGGGGGGACAGGGGCGAACAATGAGCAGTTCTTC.

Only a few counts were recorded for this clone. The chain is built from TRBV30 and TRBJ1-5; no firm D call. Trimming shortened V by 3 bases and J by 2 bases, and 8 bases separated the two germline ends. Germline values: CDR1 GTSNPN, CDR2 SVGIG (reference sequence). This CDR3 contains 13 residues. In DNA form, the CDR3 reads TGTGCCTGGAGCGGCCATGGCAATCAGCCCCAGCATTTT. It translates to CAWSGHGNQPQHF.

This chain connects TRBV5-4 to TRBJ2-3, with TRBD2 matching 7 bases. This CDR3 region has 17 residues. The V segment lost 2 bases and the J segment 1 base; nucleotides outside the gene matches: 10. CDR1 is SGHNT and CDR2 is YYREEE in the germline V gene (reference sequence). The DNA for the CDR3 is TGTGCCAGCAGCTTAGGGCCTAGTGCGGGAGGCACAGATACGCAGTATTTT. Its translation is CASSLGPSAGGTDTQYF. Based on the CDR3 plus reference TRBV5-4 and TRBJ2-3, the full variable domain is ETGVTQSPTHLIKTRGQQVTLRCSSQSGHNTVSWYQQALGQGPQFIFQYYREEENGRGNFPPRFSGLQFPNYSSELNVNALELDDSALYLCASSLGPSAGGTDTQYFGPGTRLTVL.

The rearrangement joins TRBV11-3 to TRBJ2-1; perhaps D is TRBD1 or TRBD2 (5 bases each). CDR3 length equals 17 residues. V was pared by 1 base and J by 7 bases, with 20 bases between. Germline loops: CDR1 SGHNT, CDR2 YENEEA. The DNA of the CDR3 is TGTGCCAGCAGCTTAGGGCGCGGCGGGCCCAAGGGGAATGAGCAGTTCTTC. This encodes CASSLGRGGPKGNEQFF.

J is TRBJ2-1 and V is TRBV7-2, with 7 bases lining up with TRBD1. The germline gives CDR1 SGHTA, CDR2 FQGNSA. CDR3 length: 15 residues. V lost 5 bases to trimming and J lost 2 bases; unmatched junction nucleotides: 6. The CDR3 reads CASSEQGPPYNEQFF. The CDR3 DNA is TGTGCCAGCAGCGAACAGGGGCCCCCCTACAATGAGCAGTTCTTC. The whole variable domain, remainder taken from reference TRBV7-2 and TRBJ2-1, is GAGVSQSPSNKVTEKGKDVELRCDPISGHTALYWYRQSLGQGLEFLIYFQGNSAPDKSGLPSDRFSAERTGGSVSTLTIQRTQQEDSAVYLCASSEQGPPYNEQFFGPGTRLTVL.

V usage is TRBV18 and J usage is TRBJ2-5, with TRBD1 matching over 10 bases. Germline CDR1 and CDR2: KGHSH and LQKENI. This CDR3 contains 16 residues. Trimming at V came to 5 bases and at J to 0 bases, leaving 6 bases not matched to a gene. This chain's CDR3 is CASSSGQGPHQETQYF. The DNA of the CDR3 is TGTGCCAGCTCATCGGGACAGGGGCCACACCAAGAGACCCAGTACTTC.

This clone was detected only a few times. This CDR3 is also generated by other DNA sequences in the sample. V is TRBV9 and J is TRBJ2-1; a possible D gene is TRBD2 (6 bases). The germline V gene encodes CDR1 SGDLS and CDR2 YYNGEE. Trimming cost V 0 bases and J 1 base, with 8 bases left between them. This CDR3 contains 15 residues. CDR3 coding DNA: TGTGCCAGCAGCGTAGGAGGAGGGTCCTACAATGAGCAGTTCTTC. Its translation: CASSVGGGSYNEQFF.

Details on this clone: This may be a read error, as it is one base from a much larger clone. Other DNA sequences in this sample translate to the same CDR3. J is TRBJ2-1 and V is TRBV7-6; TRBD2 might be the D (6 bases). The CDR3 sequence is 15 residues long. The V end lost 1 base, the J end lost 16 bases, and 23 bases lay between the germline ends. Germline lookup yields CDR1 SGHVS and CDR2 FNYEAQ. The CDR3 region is CASSLDHKRVHAQFF. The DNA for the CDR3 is TGTGCCAGCAGCTTAGACCATAAGCGGGTTCATGCGCAATTCTTC.

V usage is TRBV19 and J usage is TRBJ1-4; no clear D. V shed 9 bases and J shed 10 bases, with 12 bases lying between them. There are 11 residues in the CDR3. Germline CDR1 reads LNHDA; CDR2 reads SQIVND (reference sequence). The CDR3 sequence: CASGPRSKLFF. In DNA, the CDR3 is TGTGCCAGCGGACCCAGGTCAAAACTGTTTTTT.

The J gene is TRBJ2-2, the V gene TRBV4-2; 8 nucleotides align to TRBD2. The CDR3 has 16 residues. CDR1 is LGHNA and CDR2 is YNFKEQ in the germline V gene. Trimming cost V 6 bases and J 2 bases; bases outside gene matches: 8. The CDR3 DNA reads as TGTGCCAGCAGAGCGGGACTAGAGGGAAACACCGGGGAGCTGTTTTTT. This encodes CASRAGLEGNTGELFF.

The CDR3 here is CASSFRALGAQYF. The DNA of the CDR3 is TGTGCCAGCAGCTTTCGGGCCCTTGGGGCCCAGTACTTC. The chain recombines TRBV28 with TRBJ2-5; D ambiguous. V lost 6 bases and J lost 9, with 17 bases in between. CDR1 is MDHEN, CDR2 SYDVKM, per germline. There are 13 residues in the CDR3.

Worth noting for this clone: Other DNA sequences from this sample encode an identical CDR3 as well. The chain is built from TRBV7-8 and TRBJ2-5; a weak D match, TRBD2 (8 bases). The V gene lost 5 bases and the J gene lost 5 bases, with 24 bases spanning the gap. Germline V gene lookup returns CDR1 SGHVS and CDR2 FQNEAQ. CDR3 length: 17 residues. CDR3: CASSPQGGGTAGETQYF. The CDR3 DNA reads TGTGCCAGCAGCCCTCAGGGCGGGGGGACAGCAGGGGAGACCCAGTACTTC.

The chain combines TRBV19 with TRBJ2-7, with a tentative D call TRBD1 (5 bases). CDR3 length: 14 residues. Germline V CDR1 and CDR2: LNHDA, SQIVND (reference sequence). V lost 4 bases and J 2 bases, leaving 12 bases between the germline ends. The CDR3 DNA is TGTGCCAGTAGTAAAGGACAAGAACCCTACGAGCAGTACTTC. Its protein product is CASSKGQEPYEQYF.

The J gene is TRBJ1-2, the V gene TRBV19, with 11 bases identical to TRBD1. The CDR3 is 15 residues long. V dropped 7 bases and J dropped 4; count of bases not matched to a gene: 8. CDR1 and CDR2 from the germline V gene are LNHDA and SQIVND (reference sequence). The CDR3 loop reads CASTPRTGGRYGYTF. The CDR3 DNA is TGTGCCAGTACCCCAAGGACAGGGGGCCGCTATGGCTACACCTTC.

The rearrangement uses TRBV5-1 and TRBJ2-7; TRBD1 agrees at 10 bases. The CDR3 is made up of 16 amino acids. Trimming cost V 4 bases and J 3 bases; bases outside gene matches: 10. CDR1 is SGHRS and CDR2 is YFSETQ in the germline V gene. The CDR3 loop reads CASSGGVTGGLYEQYF. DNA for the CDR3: TGCGCCAGCAGCGGAGGGGTGACAGGGGGCCTCTACGAGCAGTACTTC.

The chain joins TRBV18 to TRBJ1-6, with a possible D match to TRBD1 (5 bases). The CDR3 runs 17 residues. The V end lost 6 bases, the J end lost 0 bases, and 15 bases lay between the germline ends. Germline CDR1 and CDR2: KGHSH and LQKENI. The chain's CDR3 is CASSPFGANSYNSPLHF. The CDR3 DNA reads TGTGCCAGCTCTCCCTTCGGGGCCAACTCCTATAATTCACCCCTCCACTTT.

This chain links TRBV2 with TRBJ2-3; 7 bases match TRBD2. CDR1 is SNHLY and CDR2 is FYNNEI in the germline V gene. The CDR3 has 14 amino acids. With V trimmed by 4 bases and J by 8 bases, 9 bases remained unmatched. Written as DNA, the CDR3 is TGTGCCAGCAGTGCTGGGACCGGGGAGGGTACGCAGTATTTT. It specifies CASSAGTGEGTQYF. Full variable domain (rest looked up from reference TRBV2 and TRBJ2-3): EPEVTQTPSHQVTQMGQEVILRCVPISNHLYFYWYRQILGQKVEFLVSFYNNEISEKSEIFDDQFSVERPDGSNFTLKIRSTKLEDSAMYFCASSAGTGEGTQYFGPGTRLTVL.

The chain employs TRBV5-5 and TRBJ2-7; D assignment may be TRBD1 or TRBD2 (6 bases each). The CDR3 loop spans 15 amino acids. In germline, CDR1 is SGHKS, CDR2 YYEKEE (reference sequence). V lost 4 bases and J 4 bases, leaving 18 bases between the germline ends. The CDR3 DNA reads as TGTGCCAGCAGCCCTTGGGGGGCAGGGGTATACGAGCAGTACTTC. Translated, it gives CASSPWGAGVYEQYF.

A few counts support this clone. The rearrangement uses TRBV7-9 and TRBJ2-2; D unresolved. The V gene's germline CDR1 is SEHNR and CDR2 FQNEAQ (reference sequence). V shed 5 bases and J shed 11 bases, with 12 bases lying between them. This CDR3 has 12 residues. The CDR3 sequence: CASSPNTPELFF. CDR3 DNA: TGTGCCAGCAGCCCTAATACCCCTGAGCTGTTTTTT.

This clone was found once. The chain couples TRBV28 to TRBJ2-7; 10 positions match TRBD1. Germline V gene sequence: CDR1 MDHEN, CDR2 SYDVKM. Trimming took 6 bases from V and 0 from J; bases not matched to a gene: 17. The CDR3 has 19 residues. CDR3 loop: CASSGTGVGWPSASYEQYF. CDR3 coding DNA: TGTGCCAGCAGCGGGACAGGGGTAGGATGGCCATCAGCCTCCTACGAGCAGTACTTC.

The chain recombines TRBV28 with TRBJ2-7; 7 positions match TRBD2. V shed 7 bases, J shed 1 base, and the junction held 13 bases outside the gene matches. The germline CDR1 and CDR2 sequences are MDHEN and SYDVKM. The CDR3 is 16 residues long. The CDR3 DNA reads TGTGCCAGCAAGTCTTTTTGGCGGGAGCGTTCCTACGAGCAGTACTTC. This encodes CASKSFWRERSYEQYF.

Here the CDR3 DNA reads TGCGCCAGCAGCTCGGGACAGGGCTATGGCTACACCTTC. Translating gives CASSSGQGYGYTF. This chain links TRBV10-2 with TRBJ1-2, with 9 nucleotides matching TRBD1. Germline V gene data show CDR1 as WSHSY and CDR2 as SAAADI. This CDR3 has 13 amino acids. Trimming took 6 bases from V and 4 from J; bases not matched to a gene: 3.

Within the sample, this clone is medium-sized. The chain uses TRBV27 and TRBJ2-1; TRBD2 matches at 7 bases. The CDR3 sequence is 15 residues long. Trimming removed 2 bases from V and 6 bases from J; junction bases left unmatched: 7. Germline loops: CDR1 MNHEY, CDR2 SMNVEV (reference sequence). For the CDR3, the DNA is TGTGCCAGCAGTTTAGGGCGTCCGGGGGGCAATGAGCAGTTCTTC. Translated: CASSLGRPGGNEQFF.

The CDR3 is CASSPKGLAGSYEQYF. The CDR3 DNA is TGTGCCAGCAGCCCTAAAGGACTAGCGGGTTCCTACGAGCAGTACTTC. The chain combines TRBV7-8 with TRBJ2-7, with TRBD2 matching over 11 bases. Per the germline V gene, CDR1 is SGHVS and CDR2 is FQNEAQ. The CDR3 is 16 residues long. The V segment lost 5 bases and the J segment 1 base; nucleotides outside the gene matches: 7.

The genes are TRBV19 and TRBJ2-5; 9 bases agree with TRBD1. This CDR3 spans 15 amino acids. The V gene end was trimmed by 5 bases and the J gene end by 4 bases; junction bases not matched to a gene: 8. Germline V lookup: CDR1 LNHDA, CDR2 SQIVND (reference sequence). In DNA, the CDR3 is TGTGCCAGTAGTCCCCGGGGACAGGGAGCAGAGACCCAGTACTTC. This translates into CASSPRGQGAETQYF.

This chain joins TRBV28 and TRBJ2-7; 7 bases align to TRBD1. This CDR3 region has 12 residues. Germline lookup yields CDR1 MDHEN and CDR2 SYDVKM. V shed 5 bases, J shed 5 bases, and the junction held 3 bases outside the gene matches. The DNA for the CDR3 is TGTGCCAGCAGTCGACAGGGTCACGAGCAGTACTTC. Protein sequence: CASSRQGHEQYF.

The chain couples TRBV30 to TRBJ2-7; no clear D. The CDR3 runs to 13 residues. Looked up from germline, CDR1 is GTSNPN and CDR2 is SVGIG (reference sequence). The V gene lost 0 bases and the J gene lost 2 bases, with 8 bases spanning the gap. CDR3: CAWSVSWTYEQYF. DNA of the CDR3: TGTGCCTGGAGTGTGAGCTGGACCTACGAGCAGTACTTC.